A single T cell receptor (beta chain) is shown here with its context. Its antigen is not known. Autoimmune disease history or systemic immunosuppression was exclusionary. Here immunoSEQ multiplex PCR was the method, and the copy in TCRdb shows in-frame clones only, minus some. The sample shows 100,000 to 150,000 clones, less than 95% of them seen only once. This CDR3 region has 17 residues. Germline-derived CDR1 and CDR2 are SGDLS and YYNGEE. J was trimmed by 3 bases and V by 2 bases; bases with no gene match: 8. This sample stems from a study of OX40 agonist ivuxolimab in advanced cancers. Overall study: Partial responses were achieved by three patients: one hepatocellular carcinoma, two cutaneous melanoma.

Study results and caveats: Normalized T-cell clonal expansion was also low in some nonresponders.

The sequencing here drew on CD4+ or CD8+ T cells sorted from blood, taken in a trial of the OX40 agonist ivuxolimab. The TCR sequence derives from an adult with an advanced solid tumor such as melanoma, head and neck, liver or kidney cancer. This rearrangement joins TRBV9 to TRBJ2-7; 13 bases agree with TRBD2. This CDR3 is CASSVGTSGKAHYEQYF. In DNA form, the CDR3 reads TGTGCCAGCAGCGTTGGGACTAGCGGGAAAGCCCACTACGAGCAGTACTTC.